These 27 T cell receptor beta chains were sequenced from one sample in a study of blood T cell repertoires in COVID-19. Libraries were prepared by immunoSEQ multiplex PCR; TCRdb keeps only in-frame clonotypes and omits some of them. Of about 78,000 clones in the sample, about 88% are singletons; the top ten hold around 2.5%. The sample was peripheral blood. These receptors were obtained from a man between 65 and 85 years old with active or convalescent COVID-19.

The chain is built from TRBV29-1 and TRBJ2-7; TRBD1 agrees at 10 bases. The CDR3 has 12 amino acids. The germline gives CDR1 SQVTM, CDR2 ANQGSEA. V was pared by 6 bases and J by 7 bases, with 6 bases of the junction left unmatched. The CDR3 is CSVRQGAGEQYF. The CDR3 DNA follows: TGCAGCGTCCGACAGGGGGCGGGAGAGCAGTACTTC.

The V gene is TRBV29-1, the J gene TRBJ1-2; 7 nucleotides agree with TRBD1. Germline V CDR1 and CDR2: SQVTM, ANQGSEA. This CDR3 contains 13 residues. Germline trimming cut 7 bases from V and 2 bases from J; bases unmatched to any gene: 7. The CDR3 DNA is TGCAGCGGATCGACAGGGCCCAACTATGGCTACACCTTC. Translated, it gives CSGSTGPNYGYTF.

This sequence joins TRBV28 and TRBJ1-6, with 7 bases that match TRBD1. The CDR3 length is 17 residues. V was clipped by 5 bases and J by 0 bases; unmatched bases: 7. Germline loops: CDR1 MDHEN, CDR2 SYDVKM. The DNA of the CDR3 is TGTGCCAGCAGTAACCATGCAGGGGGCTCCTATAATTCACCCCTCCACTTT. This translates into CASSNHAGGSYNSPLHF. Complete variable domain (other parts from reference TRBV28 and TRBJ1-6): DVKVTQSSRYLVKRTGEKVFLECVQDMDHENMFWYRQDPGLGLRLIYFSYDVKMKEKGDIPEGYSVSREKKERFSLILESASTNQTSMYLCASSNHAGGSYNSPLHFGNGTRLTVT.

For the CDR3, the DNA is TGCAGCGTTACAGGGACCTCCGAGCAGTACTTC. Translated: CSVTGTSEQYF. V usage is TRBV29-1 and J usage is TRBJ2-7, with TRBD1 as a possible D gene (6 bases). Between the trimmed V and J ends, which lost 5 bases and 6 bases, there was a span of 11 bases. Germline assignment: CDR1 SQVTM and CDR2 ANQGSEA. The CDR3 extends over 11 amino acids.

The chain uses TRBV30 and TRBJ1-6; TRBD1 matches at 9 bases. Germline CDR1 reads GTSNPN; CDR2 reads SVGIG (reference sequence). Trimming at V came to 4 bases and at J to 6 bases, leaving 16 bases not matched to a gene. CDR3 length equals 18 residues. Written as DNA, the CDR3 is TGTGCCTGGATGGCGGTATCAGGTCGGGACAGGGCTAATTCACCCCTCCACTTT. Translated, it gives CAWMAVSGRDRANSPLHF.

This clone showed up just once. The J gene is TRBJ1-2, the V gene TRBV30; the match to TRBD1 covers 8 bases. The CDR3 is made up of 15 amino acids. The V segment lost 2 bases and the J segment 4 bases; nucleotides outside the gene matches: 9. CDR1 is GTSNPN, CDR2 SVGIG, per germline (reference sequence). CDR3 coding DNA: TGTGCCTGGAGTCCGCAGGACAGGGCGGTCTATGGCTACACCTTC. Translated, it gives CAWSPQDRAVYGYTF.

The CDR3 loop is CASRTGGLTEAFF. As DNA, the CDR3 is TGTGCCAGCAGGACAGGGGGCCTAACTGAAGCTTTCTTT. The V and J genes are TRBV2 and TRBJ1-1; TRBD1 agrees at 10 bases. Germline V CDR1 and CDR2: SNHLY, FYNNEI. This CDR3 comprises 13 residues. V trimming: 6 bases; J trimming: 5 bases; junction bases outside the gene matches: 3.

V gene TRBV6-6 combines with J gene TRBJ1-5, with 10 bases fitting TRBD1. The CDR3 length is 15 residues. V was pared by 5 bases and J by 6 bases, with 7 bases of the junction left unmatched. Germline values: CDR1 MNHNY, CDR2 SVGAGI (reference sequence). CDR3 bases: TGTGCCAGCAGTCCCCGACAGGGGGCGAGTCAGCCCCAGCATTTT. It codes for CASSPRQGASQPQHF.

The rearrangement joins TRBV2 to TRBJ1-2; possibly TRBD1 for D (5 bases). Trimming left V 8 bases short and J 0 bases short, with 16 bases between. CDR1 is SNHLY, CDR2 FYNNEI, per germline. This CDR3 is 15 amino acids long. In DNA form, the CDR3 reads TGTGCCAGCTCGGTCCGGACACCAACTAACTATGGCTACACCTTC. This gives the protein CASSVRTPTNYGYTF.

The V gene is TRBV5-1, the J gene TRBJ2-7; 7 bases line up with TRBD1. This CDR3 region has 15 residues. Looked up from germline, CDR1 is SGHRS and CDR2 is YFSETQ. V was pared by 2 bases and J by 3 bases, with 8 bases of the junction left unmatched. The CDR3 nucleotides read TGCGCCAGCAGCTTTGGGACAGCCCCTGGCTACGAGCAGTACTTC. Translated, it gives CASSFGTAPGYEQYF.

This clone was found a few times. The chain links TRBV5-4 to TRBJ1-5; 9 bases align to TRBD1. In germline, CDR1 is SGHNT, CDR2 YYREEE (reference sequence). This CDR3 contains 16 residues. Trimming removed 3 bases from V and 5 bases from J; junction bases left unmatched: 9. The CDR3 DNA sequence: TGTGCCAGCAGCTCGGGAGGGACAGGGTATGATCAGCCCCAGCATTTT. Its protein is CASSSGGTGYDQPQHF.

The chain is built from TRBV20-1 and TRBJ2-1; maybe TRBD2 (5 bases). V lost 3 bases to trimming and J lost 5 bases, with 14 bases between them. The CDR3 length is 14 residues. Germline V CDR1 and CDR2: DFQATT, SNEGSKA (reference sequence). In DNA form, the CDR3 reads TGCAGTGCTAGTAGGCTAGGGCGGGACAATGAGCAGTTCTTC. Translating gives CSASRLGRDNEQFF.

The gene calls are TRBV3-1 (or the pseudogene TRBV3-2) and TRBJ1-6; tentative D call: TRBD1 (6 bases). Trimming left V 4 bases short and J 3 bases short, with 10 bases between. Germline CDR1 LGHDT, CDR2 YNNKEL (reference sequence). This CDR3 has 15 amino acids. The CDR3 protein is CASSLQGNYNSPLHF. The CDR3 DNA is TGTGCCAGCAGCCTCCAGGGGAACTATAATTCACCCCTCCACTTT.

The chain links TRBV2 to TRBJ2-1, with D maybe TRBD2 (6 bases). The CDR3 extends over 15 amino acids. CDR1 SNHLY and CDR2 FYNNEI come from the germline V gene. Deletions cut 2 bases from V and 5 bases from J, with 13 bases between. CDR3 nucleotides: TGTGCCAGCAGTGAAAGTAGGCTAGCGAACAATGAGCAGTTCTTC. Translated, it gives CASSESRLANNEQFF.

The chain carries TRBV9 and TRBJ2-5; D not certain. The germline V gene encodes CDR1 SGDLS and CDR2 YYNGEE. CDR3 length: 13 residues. Trimming removed 6 bases from V and 5 bases from J, with 14 bases in between. In DNA form, the CDR3 reads TGTGCCAGCAATCAGCGAGGCCCTGAGACCCAGTACTTC. It encodes CASNQRGPETQYF.

The rearrangement joins TRBV2 to TRBJ1-5; D ambiguous. The V end lost 4 bases, the J end lost 0 bases, and 7 bases lay between the germline ends. Germline V CDR1 and CDR2: SNHLY, FYNNEI. The CDR3 spans 14 residues. The CDR3 protein is CASSGAASNQPQHF. The CDR3 DNA sequence: TGTGCCAGCAGTGGGGCCGCTAGCAATCAGCCCCAGCATTTT. The full variable domain, rest sourced from reference TRBV2 and TRBJ1-5, is EPEVTQTPSHQVTQMGQEVILRCVPISNHLYFYWYRQILGQKVEFLVSFYNNEISEKSEIFDDQFSVERPDGSNFTLKIRSTKLEDSAMYFCASSGAASNQPQHFGDGTRLSIL.

The CDR3 loop reads CASSIDAERNQPQHF. DNA for the CDR3: TGTGCCAGTAGTATAGACGCGGAGCGCAATCAGCCCCAGCATTTT. V gene TRBV19 combines with J gene TRBJ1-5, with unresolved D. V was pared by 0 bases and J by 2 bases, with 8 bases between. There are 15 residues in the CDR3. Looked up from germline, CDR1 is LNHDA and CDR2 is SQIVND (reference sequence).

V gene TRBV19 combines with J gene TRBJ2-7; D perhaps matches TRBD1 (5 bases). From germline, CDR1 is LNHDA and CDR2 SQIVND (reference sequence). The CDR3 totals 12 residues. The V gene lost 5 bases and the J gene lost 2 bases, with 7 bases spanning the gap. The CDR3 coding sequence is TGTGCCAGTAGTGGGGCTCCCTACGAGCAGTACTTC. As protein: CASSGAPYEQYF.

The genes are TRBV12-3 or TRBV12-4 and TRBJ2-5; the match to TRBD1 covers 8 bases. V lost 6 bases and J lost 4; bases outside the gene matches: 4. This CDR3 spans 13 amino acids. The CDR3 spells CASSTDRAETQYF. In DNA form, the CDR3 reads TGTGCCAGCAGCACGGACAGGGCAGAGACCCAGTACTTC.

The chain links TRBV14 to TRBJ1-2, with TRBD1 matching over 8 bases. V lost 1 base, J lost 7 bases, and 11 bases stayed unmatched. CDR1 is SGHDN, CDR2 FVKESK, per germline. The CDR3 runs 16 residues. CDR3 nucleotide sequence: TGTGCCAGCAGCCAAGTTGTGGGGGCAGGGGGCACTGGCTACACCTTC. It codes for CASSQVVGAGGTGYTF.

The chain recombines TRBV7-6 with TRBJ1-2; D perhaps matches TRBD1 (6 bases). V lost 1 base to trimming and J lost 7 bases, with 22 bases between them. Germline lookup yields CDR1 SGHVS and CDR2 FNYEAQ. The CDR3 has 17 residues. The CDR3 is CASSLVGGRRGSSGYTF. The DNA for the CDR3 is TGTGCCAGCAGCTTAGTAGGCGGTCGCAGGGGATCGAGTGGCTACACCTTC.

This clone was found once. The chain couples TRBV11-3 to TRBJ2-7; 7 positions agree with TRBD1. The germline V gene encodes CDR1 SGHNT and CDR2 YENEEA. The ends lost 5 bases at V and 2 bases at J; junction bases unmatched: 6. CDR3 length: 14 amino acids. The CDR3 nucleotides read TGTGCCAGCAGCGCCGGGACAGATGCCTACGAGCAGTACTTC. It codes for CASSAGTDAYEQYF.

The V call is TRBV3-1 (or the pseudogene TRBV3-2), the J call TRBJ2-7; D may be TRBD1 (6 bases). V was clipped by 4 bases and J by 2 bases, with 18 bases between them. The CDR3 contains 16 residues. Per germline, CDR1 LGHDT and CDR2 YNNKEL (reference sequence). CDR3 residues: CASSPPQGIIPYEQYF. The CDR3 nucleotides read TGTGCCAGCAGCCCCCCACAGGGCATCATCCCCTACGAGCAGTACTTC.

This clone was seen just once. The chain joins TRBV20-1 to TRBJ1-6; D possibly corresponds to TRBD1 (5 bases). The germline V gene has CDR1 DFQATT and CDR2 SNEGSKA (reference sequence). With 3 bases removed from V and 4 bases from J, the gap between germline ends came to 7 bases. This CDR3 spans 13 amino acids. The CDR3 region is CSASQGYNSPLHF. CDR3 in DNA: TGCAGTGCTAGTCAGGGTTATAATTCACCCCTCCACTTT.

The genes are TRBV3-1 (or the pseudogene TRBV3-2) and TRBJ2-2; D remains unclear. CDR1 LGHDT and CDR2 YNNKEL come from the germline V gene (reference sequence). This CDR3 is 16 amino acids long. V shed 4 bases and J shed 4 bases, with 16 bases lying between them. CDR3 loop: CASSRRRPGFTGELFF. CDR3 nucleotide sequence: TGTGCCAGCAGCCGAAGACGACCGGGTTTCACCGGGGAGCTGTTTTTT.

The rearrangement uses TRBV3-1 (or the pseudogene TRBV3-2) and TRBJ2-1; 7 nucleotides line up with TRBD2. CDR1 is LGHDT and CDR2 is YNNKEL in the germline V gene (reference sequence). After removal of 0 bases from V and 4 bases from J, the junction contained 6 bases not matched to a gene. The length of the CDR3 is 16 residues. The CDR3 loop reads CASSQDWTREYNEQFF. CDR3 in DNA: TGTGCCAGCAGCCAAGATTGGACTAGGGAATACAATGAGCAGTTCTTC.

The chain uses TRBV27 and TRBJ1-2; 7 bases agree with TRBD1. The germline V gene has CDR1 MNHEY and CDR2 SMNVEV (reference sequence). The CDR3 spans 13 residues. Germline trimming cut 6 bases from V and 4 bases from J; bases unmatched to any gene: 5. For the CDR3, the DNA is TGTGCCAGCAGACTGACAGGGCGCTATGGCTACACCTTC. Translating it yields CASRLTGRYGYTF.